A single sample gave rise to the 20 T cell receptor beta chains below, sequenced in a study of cytomegalovirus exposure and HLA in healthy donors. The PCR made use of 60 Vbeta and 13 Jbeta primers. Libraries were prepared by immunoSEQ multiplex PCR; TCRdb keeps only in-frame clonotypes and omits some of them. The sample includes around 97,000 clones, less than 10% of them seen just once. The specimen was PBMCs. These receptors were obtained from a man aged 45-65 years in good health and CMV-seropositive.

The chain has TRBV19 and TRBJ1-5; D ambiguous. This CDR3 has 15 residues. V was cut by 3 bases and J by 4 bases, with 13 bases left in between. CDR1 is LNHDA, CDR2 SQIVND, per germline (reference sequence). The chain's CDR3 is CASSMSVGSNQPQHF. CDR3 DNA: TGTGCCAGTAGTATGAGTGTTGGTAGTAATCAGCCCCAGCATTTT.

This clone was counted between two and nine times. The chain employs TRBV4-1 and TRBJ1-3; no definite D call. Trimming cost V 1 base and J 4 bases, with 5 bases left between them. Germline V gene data show CDR1 as MGHRA and CDR2 as YSYEKL. The CDR3 contains 13 residues. The CDR3 nucleotides read TGCGCCAGCAGCCAAGGCAGGGGAAACACCATATATTTT. This encodes CASSQGRGNTIYF.

The chain couples TRBV7-9 to TRBJ2-1, with TRBD2 matching 9 bases. V dropped 5 bases and J dropped 6; count of bases not matched to a gene: 17. This CDR3 has 18 amino acids. Germline V CDR1 and CDR2: SEHNR, FQNEAQ (reference sequence). Here the CDR3 reads CASSLVDLRGLAFNEQFF. CDR3 bases: TGTGCCAGCAGCCTCGTCGACCTCCGGGGACTAGCATTCAATGAGCAGTTCTTC.

J is TRBJ1-1 and V is TRBV28; no firm D call. Deletions cut 5 bases from V and 7 bases from J, with 11 bases between. Germline V gene lookup returns CDR1 MDHEN and CDR2 SYDVKM. This CDR3 comprises 12 residues. CDR3 amino acids: CASSPRRGEAFF. CDR3 nucleotides: TGTGCCAGCAGTCCCCGAAGAGGTGAAGCTTTCTTT.

V is TRBV6-1 and J is TRBJ2-6, with 9 bases matching TRBD1. Trimming removed 4 bases from V and 0 bases from J; junction bases left unmatched: 7. The CDR3 is 18 amino acids. Germline CDR1 is MNHNS and CDR2 is SASEGT. CDR3 bases: TGTGCCAGCAGTGGCAAGACAGGGGGGATCTCTGGGGCCAACGTCCTGACTTTC. The encoded protein is CASSGKTGGISGANVLTF.

This clone was picked up a small number of times. As DNA, the CDR3 is TGTGCCTGGAGTGTAGGAGGGAGCTCCTACGAGCAGTACTTC. It codes for CAWSVGGSSYEQYF. The rearrangement uses TRBV30 and TRBJ2-7; tentative D call: TRBD2 (6 bases). V lost 0 bases to trimming and J lost 0 bases, with 9 bases between them. The CDR3 contains 14 residues. Per germline, CDR1 GTSNPN and CDR2 SVGIG (reference sequence).

This clone has more than one count but fewer than ten. The CDR3 here is CSVEVQTGYGYTF. The CDR3 region has the DNA TGCAGCGTTGAAGTGCAGACAGGGTATGGCTACACCTTC. This chain joins TRBV29-1 and TRBJ1-2; 7 nucleotides match TRBD1. Germline CDR1 and CDR2: SQVTM and ANQGSEA. The CDR3 extends over 13 amino acids. The V and J ends lost 1 base and 5 bases, in that order; junction bases with no gene match: 4.

The gene calls are TRBV6-1 and TRBJ2-5; 11 positions agree with TRBD2. The last part of the DNA fits TRBJ2-7 better; the J call may be wrong. The CDR3 totals 15 residues. Germline values: CDR1 MNHNS, CDR2 SASEGT. CDR3 sequence reads: CASRTTSGTGYEQYF. The CDR3 nucleotides are TGTGCCAGCCGAACGACTAGCGGGACGGGCTACGAGCAGTACTTC.

This clone has more than one count but fewer than ten. The chain links TRBV5-4 to TRBJ2-7; D perhaps matches TRBD2 (5 bases). The CDR3 is made up of 16 amino acids. Per the germline V gene, CDR1 is SGHNT and CDR2 is YYREEE (reference sequence). Trimming removed 6 bases at V and 0 bases at J, with 19 bases between. The CDR3 region is CASIPDGGRNSYEQYF. The CDR3 nucleotides are TGTGCCAGCATCCCCGACGGCGGGCGTAACTCCTACGAGCAGTACTTC.

The chain carries TRBV7-9 and TRBJ1-1; D possibly corresponds to TRBD1 (6 bases). The CDR3 is 15 residues long. V dropped 5 bases and J dropped 5 bases, with 18 bases sitting between them. Germline CDR1 SEHNR, CDR2 FQNEAQ (reference sequence). The DNA for the CDR3 is TGTGCCAGCAGCCCTCGGACCTACCAGGGGACTGAAGCTTTCTTT. It is translated as CASSPRTYQGTEAFF.

This clone was found a few times. V gene TRBV6-6 combines with J gene TRBJ2-7, with 9 bases matching TRBD1. Trimming removed 7 bases from V and 4 bases from J; junction bases left unmatched: 8. This CDR3 has 14 amino acids. Germline CDR1 MNHNY, CDR2 SVGAGI (reference sequence). DNA of the CDR3: TGTGCCAGCACTCAACCGGGACAGGGATACGAGCAGTACTTC. As protein: CASTQPGQGYEQYF.

This clone occurred a few times. This chain links TRBV28 with TRBJ2-7, with TRBD1 matching 8 bases. The CDR3 loop spans 13 amino acids. V lost 6 bases, J lost 3 bases, and 4 bases stayed unmatched. Looked up from germline, CDR1 is MDHEN and CDR2 is SYDVKM. The chain's CDR3 is CASRPGTGYEQYF. For the CDR3, the DNA is TGTGCCAGCAGGCCCGGGACAGGCTACGAGCAGTACTTC.

This clone has just a few counts. CDR3 sequence (DNA): TGTGCCAGCTCACCCGTGGAGGGAGATACGCAGTATTTT. Its translation: CASSPVEGDTQYF. This sequence joins TRBV18 and TRBJ2-3, with D perhaps matching TRBD2 (6 bases). The CDR3 runs 13 residues. V lost 3 bases to trimming and J lost 5 bases, with 9 bases between them. Germline CDR1 and CDR2: KGHSH and LQKENI.

V is TRBV29-1 and J is TRBJ2-7, with TRBD1 matching over 8 bases. The J segment lost 3 bases and the V segment lost 8 bases, leaving 9 bases of the junction unmatched. Looked up from germline, CDR1 is SQVTM and CDR2 is ANQGSEA. The CDR3 spans 13 residues. CDR3 residues: CSIRGTGLYEQYF. CDR3 bases: TGCAGCATAAGGGGGACAGGACTCTACGAGCAGTACTTC.

This clone was seen more than once but under ten times. The chain is built from TRBV12-5 and TRBJ1-4; 10 bases fit TRBD1. CDR1 is LGHNT and CDR2 is FRNRAP in the germline V gene. V lost 0 bases, J lost 7 bases, and 5 bases stayed unmatched. The length of the CDR3 is 16 residues. The CDR3 DNA reads as TGTGCTAGTGGTTTGGTACTCGGGACAGGGGTTGAAAAACTGTTTTTT. The encoded protein is CASGLVLGTGVEKLFF.

This clone was seen a few times. This chain connects TRBV23-1 to TRBJ2-7, with 8 nucleotides matching TRBD1. TRBV23-1 is an open reading frame whose function is uncertain. The CDR3 is 22 amino acids. After removal of 0 bases from V and 2 bases from J, the junction contained 24 bases not matched to a gene. CDR3 loop: CASSQSSLSPDDRGPTAYEQYF. The CDR3 nucleotides are TGCGCCAGCAGTCAATCTTCCCTATCCCCCGACGACAGGGGTCCCACCGCCTACGAGCAGTACTTC.

This clone was picked up many times. The gene calls are TRBV7-6 and TRBJ1-4, with D possibly matching TRBD1 (5 bases). The CDR3 totals 14 residues. Per germline, CDR1 SGHVS and CDR2 FNYEAQ. Trimming took 4 bases from V and 3 from J, leaving 9 bases between them. The CDR3 reads CASSSRGANEKLFF. As DNA, the CDR3 is TGTGCCAGCAGCTCTCGGGGGGCTAATGAAAAACTGTTTTTT.

This clone turned up a few times. V usage is TRBV6-5 and J usage is TRBJ2-2; tentatively, D is TRBD2 (5 bases). The germline V gene encodes CDR1 MNHEY and CDR2 SVGAGI. Trimming removed 7 bases from V and 5 bases from J, with 11 bases in between. CDR3 length equals 13 residues. In nucleotides, the CDR3 is TGTGCCAGCATAAAGACGGGAACCGGGGAGCTGTTTTTT. This translates into CASIKTGTGELFF.

This clone showed up just a few times. The chain uses TRBV2 and TRBJ1-1, with TRBD1 matching 9 bases. The germline V gene encodes CDR1 SNHLY and CDR2 FYNNEI. The ends lost 2 bases at V and 7 bases at J; junction bases unmatched: 5. The CDR3 length is 14 residues. Written as DNA, the CDR3 is TGTGCCAGCAGTGAATACAGGGGGCATGGTGAAGCTTTCTTT. Translation gives CASSEYRGHGEAFF. Together with reference TRBV2 and TRBJ1-1, the CDR3 gives the full variable domain: EPEVTQTPSHQVTQMGQEVILRCVPISNHLYFYWYRQILGQKVEFLVSFYNNEISEKSEIFDDQFSVERPDGSNFTLKIRSTKLEDSAMYFCASSEYRGHGEAFFGQGTRLTVV.

This chain links TRBV19 with TRBJ1-5, with 7 positions matching TRBD1. The germline gives CDR1 LNHDA, CDR2 SQIVND (reference sequence). V lost 6 bases, J lost 4 bases, and 3 bases stayed unmatched. The CDR3 spans 13 residues. CDR3 DNA: TGTGCCAGTAGCCGACAGGGTAATCAGCCCCAGCATTTT. This sequence encodes CASSRQGNQPQHF. Full variable domain (outside the CDR3, taken from reference TRBV19 and TRBJ1-5): DGGITQSPKYLFRKEGQNVTLSCEQNLNHDAMYWYRQDPGQGLRLIYYSQIVNDFQKGDIAEGYSVSREKKESFPLTVTSAQKNPTAFYLCASSRQGNQPQHFGDGTRLSIL.